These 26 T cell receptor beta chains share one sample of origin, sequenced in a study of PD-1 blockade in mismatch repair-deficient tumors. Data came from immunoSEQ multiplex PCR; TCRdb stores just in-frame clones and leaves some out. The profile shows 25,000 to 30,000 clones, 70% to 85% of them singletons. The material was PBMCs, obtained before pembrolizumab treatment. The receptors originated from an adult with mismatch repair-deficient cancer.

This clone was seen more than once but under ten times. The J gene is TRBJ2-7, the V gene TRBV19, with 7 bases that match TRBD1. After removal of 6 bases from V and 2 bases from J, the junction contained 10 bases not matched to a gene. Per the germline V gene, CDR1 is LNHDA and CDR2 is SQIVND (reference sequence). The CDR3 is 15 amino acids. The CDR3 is CASSPQGELPYEQYF. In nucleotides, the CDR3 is TGTGCCAGTAGCCCCCAGGGGGAATTACCCTACGAGCAGTACTTC.

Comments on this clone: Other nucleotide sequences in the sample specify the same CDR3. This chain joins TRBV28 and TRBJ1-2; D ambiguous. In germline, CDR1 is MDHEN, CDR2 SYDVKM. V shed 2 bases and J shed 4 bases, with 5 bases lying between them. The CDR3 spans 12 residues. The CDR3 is CASSLAIYGYTF. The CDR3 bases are TGTGCCAGCAGTTTAGCTATCTATGGCTACACCTTC.

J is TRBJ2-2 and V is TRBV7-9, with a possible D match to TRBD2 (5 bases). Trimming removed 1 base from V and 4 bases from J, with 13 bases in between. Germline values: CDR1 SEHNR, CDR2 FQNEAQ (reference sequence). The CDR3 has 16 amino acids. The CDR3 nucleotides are TGTGCCAGCAGCTTAGTCGGCGGAGGACTCACCGGGGAGCTGTTTTTT. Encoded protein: CASSLVGGGLTGELFF.

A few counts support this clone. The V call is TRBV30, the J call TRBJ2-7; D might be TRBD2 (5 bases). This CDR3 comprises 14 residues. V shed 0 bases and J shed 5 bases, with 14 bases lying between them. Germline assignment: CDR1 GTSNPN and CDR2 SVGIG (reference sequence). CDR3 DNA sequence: TGTGCCTGGAGTGTAAACTCGGGGTTCAACGAGCAGTACTTC. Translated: CAWSVNSGFNEQYF.

The CDR3 sequence is CSGVVQWSTDTQYF. In DNA form, the CDR3 reads TGCAGCGGTGTGGTCCAGTGGAGTACAGATACGCAGTATTTT. The chain joins TRBV29-1 to TRBJ2-3, with D hard to call. The V gene lost 7 bases and the J gene lost 3 bases, with 17 bases spanning the gap. Germline CDR1 and CDR2: SQVTM and ANQGSEA. This CDR3 is built from 14 residues.

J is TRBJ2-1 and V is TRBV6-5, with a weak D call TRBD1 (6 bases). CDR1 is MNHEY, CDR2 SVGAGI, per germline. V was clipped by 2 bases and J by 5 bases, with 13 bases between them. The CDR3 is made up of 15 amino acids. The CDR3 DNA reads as TGTGCCAGCAGTTACGAACGGACAGCAGACAATGAGCAGTTCTTC. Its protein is CASSYERTADNEQFF.

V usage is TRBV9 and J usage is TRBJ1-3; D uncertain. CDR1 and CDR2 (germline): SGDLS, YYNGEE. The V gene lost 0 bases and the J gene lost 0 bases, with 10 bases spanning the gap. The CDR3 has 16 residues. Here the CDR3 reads CASSVGADYSGNTIYF. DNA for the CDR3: TGTGCCAGCAGCGTAGGGGCGGACTACTCTGGAAACACCATATATTTT.

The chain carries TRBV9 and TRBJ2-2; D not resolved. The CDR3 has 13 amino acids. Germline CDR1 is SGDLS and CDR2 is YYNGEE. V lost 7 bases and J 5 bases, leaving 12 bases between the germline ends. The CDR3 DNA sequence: TGTGCCAGCGAAAGCGCGGTAACCGGGGAGCTGTTTTTT. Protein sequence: CASESAVTGELFF.

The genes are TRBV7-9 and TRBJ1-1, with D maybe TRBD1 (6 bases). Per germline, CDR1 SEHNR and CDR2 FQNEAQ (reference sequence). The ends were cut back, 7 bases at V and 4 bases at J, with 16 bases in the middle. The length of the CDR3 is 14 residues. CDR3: CASKFGGLVTEAFF. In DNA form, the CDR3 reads TGTGCCAGCAAGTTCGGGGGGCTTGTCACTGAAGCTTTCTTT.

The CDR3 DNA sequence: TGTGCCAGCAGTTTGAGATTACAACCCGGGACAAACTACGAGCAGTACTTC. Its protein is CASSLRLQPGTNYEQYF. This chain connects TRBV28 to TRBJ2-7, with TRBD1 as a possible D gene (6 bases). Trimming removed 3 bases at V and 3 bases at J, with 21 bases between. CDR3 length: 17 amino acids. The germline V gene encodes CDR1 MDHEN and CDR2 SYDVKM.

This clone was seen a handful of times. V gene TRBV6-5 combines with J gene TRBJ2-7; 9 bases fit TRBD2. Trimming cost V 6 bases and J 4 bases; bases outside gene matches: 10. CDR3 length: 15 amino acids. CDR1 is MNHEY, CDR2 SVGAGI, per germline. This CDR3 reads CASRTVAGARYEQYF. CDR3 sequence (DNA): TGTGCCAGCAGGACGGTAGCGGGAGCGAGGTACGAGCAGTACTTC.

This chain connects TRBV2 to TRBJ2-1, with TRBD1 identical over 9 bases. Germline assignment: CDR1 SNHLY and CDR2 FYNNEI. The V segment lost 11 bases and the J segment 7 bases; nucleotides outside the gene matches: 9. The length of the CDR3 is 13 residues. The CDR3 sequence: CAGQGIALNEQFF. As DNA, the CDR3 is TGTGCCGGACAGGGGATTGCTTTGAATGAGCAGTTCTTC.

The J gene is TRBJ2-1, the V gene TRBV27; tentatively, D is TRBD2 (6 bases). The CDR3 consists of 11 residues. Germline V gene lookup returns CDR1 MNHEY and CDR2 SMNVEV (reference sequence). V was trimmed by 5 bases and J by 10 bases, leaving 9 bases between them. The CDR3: CASSPGGEQFF. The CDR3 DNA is TGTGCCAGCAGTCCCGGGGGAGAGCAGTTCTTC.

The chain's CDR3 is CASGLVHGGGPVNEQFF. The DNA for the CDR3 is TGTGCTAGTGGTTTGGTACATGGGGGAGGGCCGGTCAATGAGCAGTTCTTC. This sequence joins TRBV12-5 and TRBJ2-1; 7 bases agree with TRBD2. From germline, CDR1 is LGHNT and CDR2 FRNRAP. The CDR3 runs to 17 residues. The trim removed 0 bases at V and 6 bases at J, leaving 11 bases unmatched.

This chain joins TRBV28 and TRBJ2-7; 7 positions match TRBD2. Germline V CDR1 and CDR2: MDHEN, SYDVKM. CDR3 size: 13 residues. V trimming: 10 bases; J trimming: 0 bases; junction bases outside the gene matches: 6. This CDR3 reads CANERGSSYEQYF. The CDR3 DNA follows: TGTGCCAACGAGCGGGGCTCCTCCTACGAGCAGTACTTC.

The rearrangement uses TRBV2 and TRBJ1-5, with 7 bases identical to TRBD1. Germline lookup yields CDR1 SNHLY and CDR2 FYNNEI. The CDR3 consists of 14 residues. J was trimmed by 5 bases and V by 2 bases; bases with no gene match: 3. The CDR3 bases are TGTGCCAGCAGTGAAACAGGGGAGGATCAGCCCCAGCATTTT. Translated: CASSETGEDQPQHF.

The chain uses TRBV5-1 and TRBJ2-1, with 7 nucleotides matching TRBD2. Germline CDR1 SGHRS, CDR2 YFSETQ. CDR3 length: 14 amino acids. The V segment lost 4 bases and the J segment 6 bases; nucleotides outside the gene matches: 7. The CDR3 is CASSLSGLFNEQFF. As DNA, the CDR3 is TGCGCCAGCAGCCTTAGCGGGTTGTTCAATGAGCAGTTCTTC.

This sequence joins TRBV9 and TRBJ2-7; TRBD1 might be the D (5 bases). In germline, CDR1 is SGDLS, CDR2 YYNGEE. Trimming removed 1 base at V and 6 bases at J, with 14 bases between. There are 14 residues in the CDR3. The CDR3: CASSVYQGSGEQYF. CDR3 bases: TGTGCCAGCAGCGTATATCAGGGATCCGGCGAGCAGTACTTC.

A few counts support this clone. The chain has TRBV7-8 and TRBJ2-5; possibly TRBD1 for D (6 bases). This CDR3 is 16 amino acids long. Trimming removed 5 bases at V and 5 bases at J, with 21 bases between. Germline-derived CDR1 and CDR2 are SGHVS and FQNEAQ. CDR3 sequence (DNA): TGTGCCAGCAGCCAGGGGTGGCGGGCCCCGGGGGAGACCCAGTACTTC. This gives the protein CASSQGWRAPGETQYF.

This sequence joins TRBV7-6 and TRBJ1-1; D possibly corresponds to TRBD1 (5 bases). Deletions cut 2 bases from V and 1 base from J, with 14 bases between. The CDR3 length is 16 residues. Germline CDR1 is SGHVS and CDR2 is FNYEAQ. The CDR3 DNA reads TGTGCCAGCAGCTTATCTGGGTGGGGGGGGAACACTGAAGCTTTCTTT. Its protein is CASSLSGWGGNTEAFF.

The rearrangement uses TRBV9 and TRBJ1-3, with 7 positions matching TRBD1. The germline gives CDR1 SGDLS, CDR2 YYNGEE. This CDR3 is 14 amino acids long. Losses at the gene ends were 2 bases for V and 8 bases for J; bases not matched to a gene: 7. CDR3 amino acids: CASSVEGASDTIYF. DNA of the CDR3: TGTGCCAGCAGCGTCGAGGGGGCATCGGACACCATATATTTT. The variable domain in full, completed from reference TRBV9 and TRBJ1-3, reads DSGVTQTPKHLITATGQRVTLRCSPRSGDLSVYWYQQSLDQGLQFLIQYYNGEERAKGNILERFSAQQFPDLHSELNLSSLELGDSALYFCASSVEGASDTIYFGEGSWLTVV.

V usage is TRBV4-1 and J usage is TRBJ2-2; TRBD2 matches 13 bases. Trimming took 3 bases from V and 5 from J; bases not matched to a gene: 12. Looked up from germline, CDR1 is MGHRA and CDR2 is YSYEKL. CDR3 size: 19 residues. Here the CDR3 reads CASSHPRTSGSLGTGELFF. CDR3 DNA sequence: TGCGCCAGCAGCCATCCTAGGACTAGCGGGAGCCTAGGAACCGGGGAGCTGTTTTTT.

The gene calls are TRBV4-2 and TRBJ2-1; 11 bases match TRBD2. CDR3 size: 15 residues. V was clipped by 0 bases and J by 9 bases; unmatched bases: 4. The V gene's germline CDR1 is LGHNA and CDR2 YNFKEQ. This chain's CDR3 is CASSQDLAGGFEQFF. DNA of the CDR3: TGTGCCAGCAGCCAAGATCTAGCGGGAGGATTTGAGCAGTTCTTC.

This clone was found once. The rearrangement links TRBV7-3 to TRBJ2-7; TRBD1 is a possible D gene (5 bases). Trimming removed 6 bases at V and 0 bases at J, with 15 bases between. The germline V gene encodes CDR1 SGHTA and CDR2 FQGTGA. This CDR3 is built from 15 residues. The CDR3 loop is CASSPDRFPSYEQYF. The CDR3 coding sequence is TGTGCCAGCAGTCCCGACAGATTCCCCTCCTACGAGCAGTACTTC. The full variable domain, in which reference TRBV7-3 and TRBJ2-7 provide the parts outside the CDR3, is GAGVSQTPSNKVTEKGKYVELRCDPISGHTALYWYRQSLGQGPEFLIYFQGTGAADDSGLPNDRFFAVRPEGSVSTLKIQRTERGDSAVYLCASSPDRFPSYEQYFGPGTRLTVT.

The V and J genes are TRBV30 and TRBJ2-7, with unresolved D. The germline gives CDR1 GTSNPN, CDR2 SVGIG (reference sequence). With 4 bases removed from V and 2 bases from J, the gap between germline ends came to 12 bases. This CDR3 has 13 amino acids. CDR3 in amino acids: CAWKPGHPYEQYF. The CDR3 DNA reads TGTGCCTGGAAGCCGGGTCACCCCTACGAGCAGTACTTC.

The chain's CDR3 is CASARDRGTDTQYF. As DNA, the CDR3 is TGTGCCAGCGCCCGGGACAGGGGAACAGATACGCAGTATTTT. This sequence joins TRBV21-1 and TRBJ2-3; the D call of TRBD1 is as the table states it, not checked on the DNA. TRBV21-1 is listed as a pseudogene. The CDR3 loop spans 14 amino acids.